Here is one T cell receptor beta chain with its context. Its antigen is not identified. Other DNA sequences in this specimen translate into the identical CDR3. This CDR3 spans 12 amino acids. Trimming cost V 3 bases and J 3 bases, with 4 bases left between them. The germline V gene has CDR1 KGHSH and CDR2 LQKENI. Time point of the sample: week 11, during vaccination. Doses of 300 ug of mutant IDH1 20-mer peptide were given with topical imiquimod. This table comes from immunoSEQ multiplex PCR, and its TCRdb copy is limited to in-frame clones, with some not included. The data show over 95,000 clones, roughly 90% seen once. The entry originates in a study of a mutant IDH1 vaccine in newly diagnosed glioma.

J is TRBJ2-3 and V is TRBV18, with D unresolved. The receptor was derived from a woman in her forties or fifties with glioma. The sequenced sample was PBMCs, obtained from a glioma patient whose treatment included an IDH1 peptide vaccine. Here the CDR3 reads CASSPSTDTQYF. CDR3 sequence (DNA): TGTGCCAGCTCACCCTCGACAGATACGCAGTATTTT. Full variable domain (rest looked up from reference TRBV18 and TRBJ2-3): NAGVMQNPRHLVRRRGQEARLRCSPMKGHSHVYWYRQLPEEGLKFMVYLQKENIIDESGMPKERFSAEFPKEGPSILRIQQVVRGDSAAYFCASSPSTDTQYFGPGTRLTVL.